Below are 18 T cell receptor beta chains sequenced from a single sample in a study of cytomegalovirus exposure and HLA in healthy donors. PCR employed 60 Vbeta and 13 Jbeta primers. TCRdb's table, derived via immunoSEQ multiplex PCR, lists solely in-frame clones and lacks some. The data hold 250,000 to 350,000 clones, with 85% to 90% observed a single time. Sequenced sample: PBMCs. These receptors all stem from a woman under 30 in good health and CMV-seronegative.

This rearrangement joins TRBV19 to TRBJ1-3; 10 nucleotides agree with TRBD1. V shed 7 bases and J 0 bases; nucleotides not matched to a gene: 3. The germline V gene encodes CDR1 LNHDA and CDR2 SQIVND (reference sequence). The CDR3 runs to 15 residues. The CDR3 reads CASKRDRGSGNTIYF. The CDR3 DNA reads as TGTGCCAGTAAAAGGGACAGGGGCTCTGGAAACACCATATATTTT.

This clone was counted a single time. The chain combines TRBV2 with TRBJ1-2; TRBD1 is a possible D gene (6 bases). CDR3 length equals 13 residues. The germline V and J ends were trimmed by 8 bases and 6 bases, with 16 bases remaining between them. Germline V gene data show CDR1 as SNHLY and CDR2 as FYNNEI. The CDR3 region is CASGRGQVNGYTF. For the CDR3, the DNA is TGTGCCAGCGGGCGGGGGCAGGTCAATGGCTACACCTTC. Full variable domain (rest looked up from reference TRBV2 and TRBJ1-2): EPEVTQTPSHQVTQMGQEVILRCVPISNHLYFYWYRQILGQKVEFLVSFYNNEISEKSEIFDDQFSVERPDGSNFTLKIRSTKLEDSAMYFCASGRGQVNGYTFGSGTRLTVV.

This chain links TRBV2 with TRBJ1-5, with unresolved D. This CDR3 region has 15 residues. Per germline, CDR1 SNHLY and CDR2 FYNNEI. V was shortened by 3 bases and J by 4 bases, with 13 bases between the two germline ends. The CDR3 protein is CASSDPSGMNQPQHF. The CDR3 DNA reads as TGTGCCAGCAGTGACCCTTCGGGGATGAATCAGCCCCAGCATTTT.

The CDR3 here is CASSFAGSRPTEAFF. The CDR3 DNA reads as TGTGCCAGCAGTTTCGCTGGGAGTCGGCCGACTGAAGCTTTCTTT. The V call is TRBV27, the J call TRBJ1-1; D not resolved. The CDR3 runs to 15 residues. Germline V gene data show CDR1 as MNHEY and CDR2 as SMNVEV (reference sequence). Trimming took 3 bases from V and 5 from J, leaving 16 bases between them.

The chain links TRBV6-5 to TRBJ1-5; 7 bases map to TRBD1. The length of the CDR3 is 14 residues. Trimming removed 6 bases from V and 6 bases from J; junction bases left unmatched: 8. Germline CDR1 reads MNHEY; CDR2 reads SVGAGI. CDR3 amino acids: CASSTDRVGQPQHF. The DNA for the CDR3 is TGTGCCAGCAGCACCGACAGGGTCGGTCAGCCCCAGCATTTT.

This chain joins TRBV4-1 and TRBJ2-3; D is perhaps TRBD2 (5 bases). CDR1 and CDR2 from the germline V gene are MGHRA and YSYEKL. CDR3 size: 14 residues. V was pared by 5 bases and J by 2 bases, with 11 bases between. CDR3 in DNA: TGCGCCAGCAGCTATAGACTAACCACAGATACGCAGTATTTT. Its translation is CASSYRLTTDTQYF.

The chain combines TRBV2 with TRBJ2-7, with 9 bases fitting TRBD1. V dropped 5 bases and J dropped 3; count of bases not matched to a gene: 8. CDR1 SNHLY and CDR2 FYNNEI come from the germline V gene. This CDR3 region has 15 residues. The CDR3 region has the DNA TGTGCCAGCAGTCCAACAGGGGGCGCCGTCTACGAGCAGTACTTC. It is translated as CASSPTGGAVYEQYF.

The chain uses TRBV4-1 and TRBJ2-1, with D possibly being TRBD2 (5 bases). Germline V lookup: CDR1 MGHRA, CDR2 YSYEKL. The CDR3 runs to 14 residues. V lost 3 bases, J lost 6 bases, and 12 bases lay in between. The CDR3 region is CASSHPPGSNEQFF. CDR3 sequence (DNA): TGCGCCAGCAGCCATCCCCCGGGGTCCAATGAGCAGTTCTTC.

The gene calls are TRBV2 and TRBJ2-7; 11 positions match TRBD2. Germline-derived CDR1 and CDR2 are SNHLY and FYNNEI. This CDR3 region has 17 residues. V dropped 5 bases and J dropped 0; count of bases not matched to a gene: 9. The CDR3 DNA reads as TGTGCCAGCAGTAGAAGACTAGCGGGGCCGAGCTCCTACGAGCAGTACTTC. Translating it yields CASSRRLAGPSSYEQYF.

The chain employs TRBV10-3 and TRBJ2-6, with 11 bases that match TRBD1. The CDR3 runs to 18 residues. V trimming: 4 bases; J trimming: 0 bases; junction bases outside the gene matches: 5. Germline V gene lookup returns CDR1 ENHRY and CDR2 SYGVKD. CDR3 sequence reads: CAISAGTGGDSGANVLTF. CDR3 DNA sequence: TGTGCCATCAGTGCCGGGACAGGGGGAGACTCTGGGGCCAACGTCCTGACTTTC.

This rearrangement joins TRBV7-9 to TRBJ2-7; D is perhaps TRBD1 (6 bases). Trimming took 6 bases from V and 2 from J, leaving 20 bases between them. Germline V CDR1 and CDR2: SEHNR, FQNEAQ (reference sequence). The CDR3 runs 16 residues. The CDR3 sequence: CASSPQYRVTAYEQYF. The CDR3 DNA reads TGTGCCAGCAGTCCGCAATACAGGGTTACTGCCTACGAGCAGTACTTC.

The CDR3: CASTAGNTIYF. DNA for the CDR3: TGTGCCAGCACCGCTGGAAACACCATATATTTT. The chain couples TRBV6-5 to TRBJ1-3; D gene ambiguous. V shed 7 bases and J shed 2 bases, with 3 bases lying between them. This CDR3 comprises 11 residues. Germline assignment: CDR1 MNHEY and CDR2 SVGAGI.

The chain recombines TRBV18 with TRBJ2-2; D perhaps matches TRBD1 (5 bases). The CDR3 totals 15 residues. With 6 bases removed from V and 5 bases from J, the gap between germline ends came to 16 bases. CDR1 is KGHSH, CDR2 LQKENI, per germline. Written as DNA, the CDR3 is TGTGCCAGCTCCTCTCGGCAGGGCGATACCGGGGAGCTGTTTTTT. Translating it yields CASSSRQGDTGELFF. The full variable domain, completed using reference TRBV18 and TRBJ2-2, is NAGVMQNPRHLVRRRGQEARLRCSPMKGHSHVYWYRQLPEEGLKFMVYLQKENIIDESGMPKERFSAEFPKEGPSILRIQQVVRGDSAAYFCASSSRQGDTGELFFGEGSRLTVL.

This clone has more than one count but fewer than ten. The chain links TRBV4-1 to TRBJ2-1; 7 positions match TRBD2. CDR3 length: 16 residues. Trimming cost V 1 base and J 8 bases; bases outside gene matches: 11. Germline-derived CDR1 and CDR2 are MGHRA and YSYEKL. The CDR3 sequence is CASSQAATSMVHEQFF. The CDR3 DNA follows: TGCGCCAGCAGCCAAGCGGCGACTAGCATGGTTCATGAGCAGTTCTTC.

This clone came up many times. V gene TRBV20-1 combines with J gene TRBJ1-1, with 7 bases fitting TRBD1. The J segment lost 6 bases and the V segment lost 8 bases, leaving 6 bases of the junction unmatched. The CDR3 is 11 amino acids. In germline, CDR1 is DFQATT, CDR2 SNEGSKA (reference sequence). DNA for the CDR3: TGCAGTATAGGACAGGAGTCTGAAGCTTTCTTT. This codes for CSIGQESEAFF.

This clone was observed a handful of times. The CDR3 coding sequence is TGTGCCAGCAGTGGGACAGGGATGAGTAGTGGCAATCAGCCCCAGCATTTT. Protein: CASSGTGMSSGNQPQHF. This sequence joins TRBV6-1 and TRBJ1-5; 8 bases align to TRBD1. This CDR3 comprises 17 residues. Trimming cost V 4 bases and J 2 bases; bases outside gene matches: 10. Germline assignment: CDR1 MNHNS and CDR2 SASEGT.

The chain uses TRBV14 and TRBJ2-1; D may be TRBD1 (6 bases). Trimming shortened V by 4 bases and J by 9 bases, and 16 bases separated the two germline ends. The CDR3 extends over 14 amino acids. Germline values: CDR1 SGHDN, CDR2 FVKESK. CDR3 sequence (DNA): TGTGCCAGCAGCCCATCACACAGGGATCTTGAGCAGTTCTTC. Protein: CASSPSHRDLEQFF.

V is TRBV25-1 and J is TRBJ2-2, with D possibly matching TRBD1 (6 bases). Trimming left V 1 base short and J 4 bases short, with 13 bases between. The CDR3 is 16 amino acids. The germline V gene has CDR1 MGHDK and CDR2 SYGVNS. CDR3 DNA sequence: TGTGCCAGCAGTGAATTACAGGGACGGGGCACCGGGGAGCTGTTTTTT. Translated: CASSELQGRGTGELFF.